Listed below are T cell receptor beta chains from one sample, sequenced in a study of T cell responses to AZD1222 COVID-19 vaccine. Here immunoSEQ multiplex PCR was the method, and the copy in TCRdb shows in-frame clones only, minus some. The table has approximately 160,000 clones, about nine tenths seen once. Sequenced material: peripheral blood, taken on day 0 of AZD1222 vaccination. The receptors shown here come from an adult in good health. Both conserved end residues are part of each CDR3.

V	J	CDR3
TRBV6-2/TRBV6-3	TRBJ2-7	CASSRTSGSAEQYF
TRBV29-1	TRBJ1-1	CSVEGRGFTEAFF
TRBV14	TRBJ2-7	CASSRKQGFSYEQYF
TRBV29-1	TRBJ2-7	CSVEEPPYF
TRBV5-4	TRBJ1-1	CASSSGVTEAFF
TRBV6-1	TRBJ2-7	CASSESGTSVREQYF
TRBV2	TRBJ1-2	CASQPGLASYGYTF
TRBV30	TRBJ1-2	CAGQTGGAGGYTF
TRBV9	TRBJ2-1	CASSVEGFSYNEQFF
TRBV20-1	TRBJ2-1	CSARRGYEQFF
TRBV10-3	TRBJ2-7	CAISESRRQGADEQYF
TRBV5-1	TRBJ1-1	CASSLVDSEAFF
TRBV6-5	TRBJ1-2	CASRVGMGYGYTF
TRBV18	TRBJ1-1	CASSPAGSTEAFF
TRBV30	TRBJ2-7	CAWSVGQPSYEQYF
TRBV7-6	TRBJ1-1	CASSLDGTLNTEAFF
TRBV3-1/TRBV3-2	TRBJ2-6	CASSRHSTGAYNVLTF
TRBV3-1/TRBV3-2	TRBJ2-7	CASSQGAAVYEQYF
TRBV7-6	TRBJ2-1	CASSFVAASSYNEQFF
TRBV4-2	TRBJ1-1	CASSYGQREAFF
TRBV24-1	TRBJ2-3	CATRDTGTGRDTQYF
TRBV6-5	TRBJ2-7	CASTGTSGSSYEQYF
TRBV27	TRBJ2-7	CASSSPGAYEQYF
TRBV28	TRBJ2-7	CASRGTGFDNYEQYF
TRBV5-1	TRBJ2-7	CASSFPASGRAFAHYEQYF
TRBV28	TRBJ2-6	CASVAGGPTGANVLTF
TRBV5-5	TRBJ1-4	CASSVGQGGRKEKLFF
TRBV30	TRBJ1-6	CAWSGLGRGNSPLHF
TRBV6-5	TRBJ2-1	CASSPSGRAYNEQFF
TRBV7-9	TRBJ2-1	CASSAGTAGEQFF
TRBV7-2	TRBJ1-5	CASSLAGINQPQHF
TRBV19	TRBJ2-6	CASRKVSGANVLTF
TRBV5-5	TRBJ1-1	CASSLEPGYAEAFF
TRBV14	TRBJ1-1	CASSPSMNTEAFF
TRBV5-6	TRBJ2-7	CASSLGTYEQYF
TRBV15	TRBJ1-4	CATSSRHRGTNEKLFF
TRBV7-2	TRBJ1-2	CASSPNRDRAKGYTF
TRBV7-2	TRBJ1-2	CASSLGQGSLGYTF
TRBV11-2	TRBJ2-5	CASRPPEETQYF
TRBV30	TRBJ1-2	CAWIPGTGGTIRALGGYTF
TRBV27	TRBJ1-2	CASSSNIGGYTF
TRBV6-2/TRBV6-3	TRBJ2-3	CASSYIGSTDTQYF
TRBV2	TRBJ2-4	CASRLLPGQGNIQYF
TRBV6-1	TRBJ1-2	CASSEWIGTSRDYGYTF
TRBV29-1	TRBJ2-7	CSVGIMNPYEQYF
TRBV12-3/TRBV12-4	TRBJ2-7	CASSLVEGGQYF
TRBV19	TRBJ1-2	CASSIQSGGYGYTF
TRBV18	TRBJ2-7	CASSPGTNYEQYF